Below, 5 T cell receptor beta chains from the same sample are listed, as sequenced in a study of early T cells in non-severe SARS-CoV-2 infection (dated by TCRdb to the early 2020s). Library prep was done by 5' RACE. The instrument was a NextSeq 500. TCRdb reanalyzed the raw reads on its own, using fastp at Q25 for trimming and MiXCR for clone calling, and kept in-frame beta chains. Duplicate CDR3 protein sequences are folded into a single record with the most common DNA and genes. A total of tens of thousands of distinct CDR3 sequences appear in this sample, roughly 12% of them only once. Approximately 1.1% of the sample lies in the top ten. Sequenced sample: whole blood. The receptors come from an adult who was a healthcare worker with PCR-confirmed SARS-CoV-2 infection or an uninfected control (not recorded which).

This chain joins TRBV12-3 or TRBV12-4 and TRBJ2-1; either TRBD1 or TRBD2 may fit D (5 bases each). V was trimmed by 6 bases and J by 7 bases, leaving 19 bases between them. The length of the CDR3 is 15 residues. The CDR3 bases are TGTGCCAGCAGCGGGACCACCTTCCCCCTAAATGAGCAGTTCTTC. Its translation is CASSGTTFPLNEQFF.

In its sample, this clonotype was seen a few times. This chain joins TRBV7-2 and TRBJ2-4, with 8 positions matching TRBD2. This CDR3 comprises 13 residues. V shed 5 bases, J shed 16 bases, and the junction held 13 bases outside the gene matches. From germline, CDR1 is SGHTA and CDR2 FQGNSA. The CDR3 coding sequence is TGTGCCAGCAGCCCGTCCCTAGGGGCGGGGGGTTACTTC. It is translated as CASSPSLGAGGYF.

The gene calls are TRBV12-5 and TRBJ2-5; a weak D match, TRBD2 (6 bases). Germline-derived CDR1 and CDR2 are LGHNT and FRNRAP. The germline V and J ends were trimmed by 1 base and 3 bases, with 15 bases remaining between them. This CDR3 is built from 16 residues. DNA for the CDR3: TGTGCTAGTGGTTTGGGGCCTGGACTATCGGAAGAGACCCAGTACTTC. Amino acid sequence: CASGLGPGLSEETQYF.

The J gene is TRBJ1-5, the V gene TRBV20-1; D not certain. The CDR3 is 13 residues long. Per the germline V gene, CDR1 is DFQATT and CDR2 is SNEGSKA (reference sequence). The CDR3 bases are TGCAGCGCCTGGGATAATAGCAATCAGCCCCAGCATTTT. It codes for CSAWDNSNQPQHF.

This clonotype was observed at least ten times. The V and J genes are TRBV7-9 and TRBJ1-1; D perhaps matches TRBD1 (6 bases). V lost 1 base to trimming and J lost 9 bases, with 18 bases between them. The CDR3 is made up of 15 amino acids. Germline loops: CDR1 SEHNR, CDR2 FQNEAQ (reference sequence). CDR3 sequence (DNA): TGTGCCAGCAGCTTAGGGGGTGGGACATTTACGAAAGCTTTCTTT. Residues: CASSLGGGTFTKAFF.